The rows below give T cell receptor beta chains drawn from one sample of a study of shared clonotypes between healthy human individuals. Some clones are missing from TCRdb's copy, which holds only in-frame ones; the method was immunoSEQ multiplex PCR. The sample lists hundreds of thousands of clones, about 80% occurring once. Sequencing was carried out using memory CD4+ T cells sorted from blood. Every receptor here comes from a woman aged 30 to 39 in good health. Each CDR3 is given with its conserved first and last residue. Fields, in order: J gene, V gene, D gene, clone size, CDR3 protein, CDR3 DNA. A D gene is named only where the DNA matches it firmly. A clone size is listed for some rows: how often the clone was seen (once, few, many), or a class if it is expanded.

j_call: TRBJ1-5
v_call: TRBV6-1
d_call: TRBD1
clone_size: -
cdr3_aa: CASSEAGGRAPYPQHF
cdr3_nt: TGTGCCAGCAGTGAAGCAGGGGGCAGGGCCCCGTATCCCCAGCATTTT

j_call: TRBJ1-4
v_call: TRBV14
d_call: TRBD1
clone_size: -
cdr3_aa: CASSPRQGSSEKLFF
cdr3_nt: TGTGCCAGCAGCCCGCGACAGGGTTCAAGTGAAAAACTGTTTTTT

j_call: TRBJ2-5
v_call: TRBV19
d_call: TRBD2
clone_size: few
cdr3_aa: CASKGLAGGRQETQYF
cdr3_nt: TGTGCCAGTAAGGGACTAGCGGGTGGACGGCAAGAGACCCAGTACTTC

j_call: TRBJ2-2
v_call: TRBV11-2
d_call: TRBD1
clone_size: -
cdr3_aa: CASSPSPGTGLGTGELFF
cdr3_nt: TGTGCCAGCAGCCCAAGTCCCGGGACAGGGCTGGGCACCGGGGAGCTGTTTTTT

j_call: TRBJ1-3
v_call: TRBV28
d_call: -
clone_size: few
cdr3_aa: CASSPQTGTKARNTIYF
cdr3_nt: TGTGCCAGCAGTCCTCAGACCGGGACCAAGGCTAGAAACACCATATATTTT

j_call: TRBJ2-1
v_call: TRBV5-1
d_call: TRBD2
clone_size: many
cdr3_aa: CASSLASGSYNEQFF
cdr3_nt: TGCGCCAGCAGCTTAGCTAGCGGGAGCTACAATGAGCAGTTCTTC

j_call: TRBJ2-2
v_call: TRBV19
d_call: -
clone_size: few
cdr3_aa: CASSPFVENTGELFF
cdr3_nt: TGTGCCAGTAGTCCCTTTGTTGAGAACACCGGGGAGCTGTTTTTT

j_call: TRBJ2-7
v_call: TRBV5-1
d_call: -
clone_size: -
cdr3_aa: CASSRPERGAYEQYF
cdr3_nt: TGCGCCAGCAGCCGCCCCGAGAGGGGAGCCTACGAGCAGTACTTC

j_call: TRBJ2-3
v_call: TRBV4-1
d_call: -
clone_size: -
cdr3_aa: CASSQDRTRGTDTQYF
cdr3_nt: TGCGCCAGCAGCCAAGATCGGACGCGAGGCACAGATACGCAGTATTTT

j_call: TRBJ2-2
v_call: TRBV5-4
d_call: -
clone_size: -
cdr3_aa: CASSFNSGGTGELFF
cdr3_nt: TGTGCCAGCAGCTTTAACTCGGGTGGGACCGGGGAGCTGTTTTTT

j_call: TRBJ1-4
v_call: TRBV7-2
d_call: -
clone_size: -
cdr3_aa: CASSLGFNREYELFF
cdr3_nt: TGTGCCAGCAGCTTAGGATTTAATAGGGAGTATGAACTGTTTTTT

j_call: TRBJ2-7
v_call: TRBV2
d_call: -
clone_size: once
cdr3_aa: CASSAAWEQYF
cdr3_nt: TGTGCCAGCAGTGCTGCGTGGGAGCAGTACTTC

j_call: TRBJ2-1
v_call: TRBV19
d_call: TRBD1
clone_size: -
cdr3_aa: CASRGHPGTGDSYNEQFF
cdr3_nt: TGTGCCAGTAGAGGGCATCCCGGGACAGGAGACTCCTACAATGAGCAGTTCTTC

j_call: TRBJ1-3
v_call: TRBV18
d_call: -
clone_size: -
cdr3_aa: CASSPDAGNTIYF
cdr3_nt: TGTGCCAGCTCACCAGACGCTGGAAACACCATATATTTT

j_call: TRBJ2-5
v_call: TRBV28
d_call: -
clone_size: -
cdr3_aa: CASTPPRGVVLTQYF
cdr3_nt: TGTGCCAGCACTCCTCCCCGCGGGGTAGTACTGACCCAGTACTTC

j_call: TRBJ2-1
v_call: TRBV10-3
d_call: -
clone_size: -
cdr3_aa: CAISESGRSEQFF
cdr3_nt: TGTGCCATCAGTGAGTCGGGACGGTCCGAGCAGTTCTTC

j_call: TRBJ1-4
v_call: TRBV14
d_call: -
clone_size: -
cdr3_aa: CASSQSSLSGKLFF
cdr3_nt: TGTGCCAGCAGCCAAAGTAGTCTCAGTGGGAAACTGTTTTTT

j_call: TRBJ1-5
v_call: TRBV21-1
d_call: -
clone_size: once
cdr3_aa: CASHETGSGNQPQHF
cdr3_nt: TGTGCCAGCCACGAGACAGGGAGTGGCAATCAGCCCCAGCATTTT

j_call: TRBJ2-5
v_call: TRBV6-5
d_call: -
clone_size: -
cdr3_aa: CASSYRDTQETQYF
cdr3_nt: TGTGCCAGCAGTTACCGGGACACCCAAGAGACCCAGTACTTC

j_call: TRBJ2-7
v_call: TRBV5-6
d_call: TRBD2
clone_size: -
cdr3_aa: CASSWLAGGAYEQYF
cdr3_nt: TGTGCCAGCAGCTGGCTAGCGGGAGGAGCCTACGAGCAGTACTTC

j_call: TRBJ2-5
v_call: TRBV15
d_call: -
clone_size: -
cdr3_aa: CATSGGRTPGQETQYF
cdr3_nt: TGTGCCACCAGCGGGGGGAGGACCCCGGGGCAAGAGACCCAGTACTTC

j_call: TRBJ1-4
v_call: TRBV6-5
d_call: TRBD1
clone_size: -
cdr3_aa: CASSYLKGAAGEKLFF
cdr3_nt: TGTGCCAGCAGTTACCTAAAGGGGGCGGCGGGTGAAAAACTGTTTTTT

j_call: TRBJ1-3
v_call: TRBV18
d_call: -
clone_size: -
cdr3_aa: CASSPSSSGNTIYF
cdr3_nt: TGTGCCAGCTCACCATCAAGCTCTGGAAACACCATATATTTT

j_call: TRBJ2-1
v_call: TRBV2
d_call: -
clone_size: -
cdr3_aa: CASSVLGNEQFF
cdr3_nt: TGTGCCAGCAGTGTACTGGGTAATGAGCAGTTCTTC

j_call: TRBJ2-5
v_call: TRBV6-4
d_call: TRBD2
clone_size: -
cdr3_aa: CASSLIAGGDETQYF
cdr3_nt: TGTGCCAGCAGTTTAATAGCGGGAGGGGACGAGACCCAGTACTTC

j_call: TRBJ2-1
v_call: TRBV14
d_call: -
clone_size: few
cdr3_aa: CASSQGPFDYNEQFF
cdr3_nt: TGTGCCAGCAGCCAAGGACCCTTTGACTACAATGAGCAGTTCTTC

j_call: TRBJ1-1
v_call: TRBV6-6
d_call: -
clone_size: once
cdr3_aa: CASSYYRRENTEAFF
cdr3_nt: TGTGCCAGCAGTTACTACAGGAGGGAGAACACTGAAGCTTTCTTT

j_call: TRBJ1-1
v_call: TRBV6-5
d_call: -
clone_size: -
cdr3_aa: CASIKTGNTEAFF
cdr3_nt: TGTGCCAGCATCAAGACAGGGAACACTGAAGCTTTCTTT

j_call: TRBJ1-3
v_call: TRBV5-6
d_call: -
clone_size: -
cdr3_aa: CASSYWTAYSGNTIYF
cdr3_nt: TGTGCCAGCAGCTACTGGACGGCGTACTCTGGAAACACCATATATTTT

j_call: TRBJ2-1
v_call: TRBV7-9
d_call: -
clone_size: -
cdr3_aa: CASTFSAEQFF
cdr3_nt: TGTGCCAGCACCTTCTCAGCGGAGCAGTTCTTC

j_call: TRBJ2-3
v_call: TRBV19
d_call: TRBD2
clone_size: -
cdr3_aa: CASSRGGAVLAGGDTQYF
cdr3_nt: TGTGCCAGTAGTAGGGGGGGCGCGGTACTAGCGGGAGGAGATACGCAGTATTTT

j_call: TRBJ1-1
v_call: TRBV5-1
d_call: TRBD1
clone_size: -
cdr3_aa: CASSPGTENTEAFF
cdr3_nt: TGCGCCAGCAGCCCCGGGACAGAGAACACTGAAGCTTTCTTT

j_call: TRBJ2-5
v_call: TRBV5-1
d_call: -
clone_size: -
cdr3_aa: CASSFSDGAETQYF
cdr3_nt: TGCGCCAGCAGCTTCTCAGATGGAGCGGAGACCCAGTACTTC

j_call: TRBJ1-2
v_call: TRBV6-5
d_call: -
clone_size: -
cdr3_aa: CASSYSRGRVDYGYTF
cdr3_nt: TGTGCCAGCAGTTACTCGAGGGGCAGGGTGGACTATGGCTACACCTTC

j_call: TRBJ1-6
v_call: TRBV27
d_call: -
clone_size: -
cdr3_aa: CASSLLGSPLHF
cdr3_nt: TGTGCCAGCAGTTTACTGGGTTCACCCCTCCACTTT

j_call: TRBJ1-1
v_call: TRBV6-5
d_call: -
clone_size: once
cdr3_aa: CASSIRWNTEAFF
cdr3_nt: TGTGCCAGCAGCATAAGGTGGAACACTGAAGCTTTCTTT

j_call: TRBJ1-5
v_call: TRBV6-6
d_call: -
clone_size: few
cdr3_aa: CASSYSTRRSNQPQHF
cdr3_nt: TGTGCCAGCAGTTACTCGACCCGGCGGAGCAATCAGCCCCAGCATTTT

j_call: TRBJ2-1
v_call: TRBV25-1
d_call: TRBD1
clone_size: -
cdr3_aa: CASSSRQGLFYNEQFF
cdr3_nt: TGTGCCAGCAGTTCACGACAGGGCTTGTTCTACAATGAGCAGTTCTTC

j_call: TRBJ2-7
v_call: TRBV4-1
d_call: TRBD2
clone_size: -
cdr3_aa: CASSQGGLAGRSSYEQYF
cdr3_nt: TGCGCCAGCAGCCAAGGGGGACTAGCGGGCAGAAGCTCCTACGAGCAGTACTTC

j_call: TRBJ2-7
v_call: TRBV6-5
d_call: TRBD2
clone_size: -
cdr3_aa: CASSWGTSGLQYF
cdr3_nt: TGTGCCAGCAGCTGGGGGACTAGCGGGCTGCAGTACTTC

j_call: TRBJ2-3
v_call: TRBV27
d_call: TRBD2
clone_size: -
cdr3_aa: CASRPLGLAGAQYF
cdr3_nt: TGTGCCAGTCGACCCCTCGGACTAGCGGGGGCCCAGTATTTT

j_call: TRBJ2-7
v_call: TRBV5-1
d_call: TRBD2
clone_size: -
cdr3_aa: CASSSSGSSYEQYF
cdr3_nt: TGCGCCAGCAGCTCCAGCGGGAGCTCCTACGAGCAGTACTTC

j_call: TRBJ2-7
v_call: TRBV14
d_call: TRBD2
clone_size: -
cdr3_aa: CASSQGLLAGGKIEQYF
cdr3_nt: TGTGCCAGCAGCCAAGGTTTACTAGCGGGAGGTAAAATCGAGCAGTACTTC

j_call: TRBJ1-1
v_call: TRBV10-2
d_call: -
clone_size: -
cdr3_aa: CASSESNQGYTEAFF
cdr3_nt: TGCGCCAGCAGTGAGTCGAATCAGGGGTACACTGAAGCTTTCTTT

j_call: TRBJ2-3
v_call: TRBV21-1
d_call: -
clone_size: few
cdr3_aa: CASSLLLAGVRADTQYF
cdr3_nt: TGTGCCAGCAGCCTATTACTAGCGGGGGTTCGGGCAGATACGCAGTATTTT

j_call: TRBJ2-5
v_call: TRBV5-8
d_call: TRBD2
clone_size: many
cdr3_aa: CASSASGSAVETQYF
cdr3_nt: TGTGCCAGCAGTGCTAGCGGGAGCGCGGTAGAGACCCAGTACTTC

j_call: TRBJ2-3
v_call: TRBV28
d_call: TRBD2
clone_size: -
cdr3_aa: CASSEGGRTDTQYF
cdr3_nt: TGTGCCAGCAGCGAGGGAGGGAGGACAGATACGCAGTATTTT

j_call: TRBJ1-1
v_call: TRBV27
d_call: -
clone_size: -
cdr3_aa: CASSFSTNTEAFF
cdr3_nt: TGTGCCAGCAGTTTTTCGACGAACACTGAAGCTTTCTTT

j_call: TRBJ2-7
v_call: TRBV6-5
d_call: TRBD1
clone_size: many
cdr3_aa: CASSLYPTGLEQYF
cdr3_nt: TGTGCCAGCAGCCTATATCCGACAGGGCTCGAGCAGTACTTC

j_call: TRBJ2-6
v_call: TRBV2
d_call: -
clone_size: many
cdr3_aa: CAGGYSGANVLTF
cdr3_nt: TGTGCCGGGGGGTATTCTGGGGCCAACGTCCTGACTTTC

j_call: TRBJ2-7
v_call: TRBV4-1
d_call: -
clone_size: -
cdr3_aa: CASSQREGDEQYF
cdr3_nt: TGCGCCAGCAGCCAACGAGAAGGGGACGAGCAGTACTTC

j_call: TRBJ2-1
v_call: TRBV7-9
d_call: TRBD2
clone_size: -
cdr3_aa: CASRPKAAGGQNNEQFF
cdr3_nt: TGTGCCAGCAGACCTAAGGCGGCGGGAGGACAAAACAATGAGCAGTTCTTC

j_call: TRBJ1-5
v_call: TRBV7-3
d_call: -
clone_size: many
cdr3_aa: CASSLNFGQPQHF
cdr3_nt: TGTGCCAGCAGCTTAAATTTTGGGCAGCCCCAGCATTTT

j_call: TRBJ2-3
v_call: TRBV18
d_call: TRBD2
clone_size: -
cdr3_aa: CASSPSGIRENTQYF
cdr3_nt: TGTGCCAGCTCACCCAGCGGGATTCGGGAGAATACGCAGTATTTT